The clone carrying this T cell receptor beta chain has a count of ten or more. What it recognizes is unknown. Next came a second PCR, run for about 7 to 11 cycles, which used a sample-barcoded 5' primer along with a J-beta primer mix. One entry per CDR3 protein results from TCRdb running MiXCR on the 5' RACE reads. The repertoire consists of hundreds of thousands of distinct CDR3 sequences, with 24% occurring once and the leading ten covering roughly 9.4%. Trimming shortened V by 3 bases and J by 3 bases, and 6 bases separated the two germline ends. The length of the CDR3 is 12 residues. The data belong to a study of blood T cells in healthy people across ages. Findings of the study overall: When one million T cells were used, diversity estimates were thought to be underestimates.

The data also belong to a second study, concerning T cells of mothers and their children.

The chain couples TRBV12-3 or TRBV12-4 to TRBJ2-7; no reliable D call. Sequenced sample: blood. The clonotype originates from a boy between 5 and 17 years old in good health. The chain's CDR3 is CASSFGRYEQYF. CDR3 in DNA: TGTGCCAGCAGTTTTGGCCGCTACGAGCAGTACTTC.